The rows below give T cell receptor beta chains drawn from one sample of a study of neurological immune-mediated disorders. TCRdb reprocessed the 5' RACE reads via MiXCR and lists one record per CDR3 protein. The profile shows 55,000 to 75,000 distinct CDR3 sequences, approximately 5.1% of them singletons. The material sequenced was PBMCs. The receptors stem from a human donor with multiple sclerosis. The donor label of this sample is uncertain. CDR3s include the opening cysteine and the closing phenylalanine or tryptophan. Fields, in order: clone size, V gene, J gene, D gene, CDR3 protein, CDR3 DNA. D genes are given only for firm matches. Clone size is stated in some rows and not others, as once, few, many or a class when expanded.

size: many
V: TRBV9
J: TRBJ2-7
D: -
CDR3: CASSVATATEDVPYEQYF
DNA: TGTGCCAGCAGCGTAGCTACCGCGACCGAGGACGTCCCCTACGAGCAGTACTTC

size: many
V: TRBV25-1
J: TRBJ1-1
D: TRBD1
CDR3: CASSETGGSAFF
DNA: TGTGCCAGCAGTGAAACAGGGGGCTCGGCTTTCTTT

size: many
V: TRBV15
J: TRBJ2-3
D: TRBD1
CDR3: CATSREGPFDRVNTQYF
DNA: TGTGCCACCAGCAGAGAGGGGCCTTTTGACAGGGTGAATACGCAGTATTTT

size: many
V: TRBV11-3
J: TRBJ2-1
D: TRBD2
CDR3: CASSLGTSGFNEQFF
DNA: TGTGCCAGCAGCTTGGGGACTAGCGGATTTAATGAGCAGTTCTTC

size: many
V: TRBV7-2
J: TRBJ2-1
D: -
CDR3: CASSSDSVSYNEQFF
DNA: TGTGCCAGCAGCTCAGACTCTGTCTCCTACAATGAGCAGTTCTTC

size: many
V: TRBV15
J: TRBJ2-3
D: -
CDR3: CATSLGLSDTQYF
DNA: TGTGCCACCAGCCTGGGACTTTCAGATACGCAGTATTTT

size: few
V: TRBV12-2
J: TRBJ2-7
D: -
CDR3: CASRQHGGTRASEQYF
DNA: TGTGCAAGTCGCCAACACGGGGGTACGCGGGCATCCGAGCAGTACTTC

size: many
V: TRBV20-1
J: TRBJ2-3
D: -
CDR3: CSAVLYGEGSTDTQYF
DNA: TGCAGTGCCGTCCTCTACGGGGAAGGGAGCACAGATACGCAGTATTTT

size: many
V: TRBV20-1
J: TRBJ2-5
D: -
CDR3: CSARDGAPGETQYF
DNA: TGCAGTGCTAGAGACGGGGCGCCAGGAGAGACCCAGTACTTC

size: many
V: TRBV7-9
J: TRBJ2-7
D: -
CDR3: CASSRTLGEQYF
DNA: TGTGCCAGCAGTCGGACTCTGGGCGAGCAGTACTTC

size: -
V: TRBV29-1
J: TRBJ2-3
D: -
CDR3: CSVKGGGLMTDTQYF
DNA: TGCAGCGTCAAGGGAGGGGGACTCATGACAGATACGCAGTATTTT

size: many
V: TRBV29-1
J: TRBJ1-2
D: -
CDR3: CSVAGAASPYGYTF
DNA: TGCAGCGTAGCTGGGGCTGCGTCCCCCTATGGCTACACCTTC

size: many
V: TRBV27
J: TRBJ1-6
D: TRBD1
CDR3: CASSRYRGLNSPLHF
DNA: TGTGCCAGCAGCCGTTACAGGGGGCTAAATTCACCCCTCCACTTT